This T cell receptor beta chain was sequenced in a study of T and B cells in COVID-19 patients. As for the study in general: Blood was sampled from COVID-19 patients who were either actively infected or recovered. The study's findings and limits: Highly clonal in active COVID-19, TRB repertoires exceeded healthy-donor diversity and richness at recovery. No sequencing was yet done of CD4+, regulatory or CD8+ subsets, or of SARS-CoV-2-responsive or tetramer+ sorted cells.

CDR3 length: 13 residues. Trimming took 3 bases from V and 2 from J, leaving 6 bases between them. Germline V lookup: CDR1 MNHEY, CDR2 SMNVEV (reference sequence). Of note for this clonotype: Its antigen is unidentified.

From blood, about 220-500 ng of genomic DNA served as TRB template. Multiplex PCR with BIOMED2 TRB-A/B primer pools amplified TRB rearrangements. TCRdb itself ran the multiplex PCR reads through MiXCR, one entry per CDR3 protein. The sample includes around 7,700 distinct CDR3 sequences, over 25% of them seen just once. This TCR was sampled from a human donor who had recovered from COVID-19. This sequence joins TRBV27 and TRBJ2-3; D remains ambiguous. Sequencing was carried out using blood. The CDR3 loop reads CASSFPNTDTQYF. The CDR3 DNA sequence: TGTGCCAGCAGTTTCCCGAACACAGATACGCAGTATTTT.